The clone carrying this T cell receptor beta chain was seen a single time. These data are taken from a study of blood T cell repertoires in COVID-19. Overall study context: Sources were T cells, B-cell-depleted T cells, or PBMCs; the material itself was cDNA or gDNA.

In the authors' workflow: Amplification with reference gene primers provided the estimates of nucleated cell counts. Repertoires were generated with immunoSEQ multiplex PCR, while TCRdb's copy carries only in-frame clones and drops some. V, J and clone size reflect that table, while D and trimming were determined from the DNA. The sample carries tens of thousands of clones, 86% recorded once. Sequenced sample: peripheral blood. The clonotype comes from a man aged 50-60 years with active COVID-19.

The CDR3 sequence: CASSRGSEEKLFF. For the CDR3, the DNA is TGTGCCAGCAGCAGGGGTTCGGAGGAAAAACTGTTTTTT. V usage is TRBV25-1 and J usage is TRBJ1-4; the D gene is possibly TRBD1 (6 bases). V was trimmed by 6 bases and J by 8 bases, leaving 13 bases between them. CDR1 is MGHDK, CDR2 SYGVNS, per germline. The CDR3 runs 13 residues.